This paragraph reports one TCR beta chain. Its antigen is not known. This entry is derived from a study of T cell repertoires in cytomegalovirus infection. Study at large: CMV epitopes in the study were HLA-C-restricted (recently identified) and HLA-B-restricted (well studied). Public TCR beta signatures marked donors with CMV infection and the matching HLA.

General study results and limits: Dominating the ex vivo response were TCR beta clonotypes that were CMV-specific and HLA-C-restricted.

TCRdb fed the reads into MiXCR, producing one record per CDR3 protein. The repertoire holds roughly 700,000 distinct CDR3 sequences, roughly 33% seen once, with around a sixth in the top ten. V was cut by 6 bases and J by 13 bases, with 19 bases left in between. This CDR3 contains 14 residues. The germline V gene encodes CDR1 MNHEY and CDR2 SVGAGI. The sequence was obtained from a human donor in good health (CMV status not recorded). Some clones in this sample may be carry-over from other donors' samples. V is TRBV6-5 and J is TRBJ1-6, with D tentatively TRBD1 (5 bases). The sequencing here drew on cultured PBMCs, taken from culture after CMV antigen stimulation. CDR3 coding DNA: TGTGCCAGCAGACCGGGACGGCCCGGCTGGCCCCTCCACTTT. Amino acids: CASRPGRPGWPLHF.